The 25 T cell receptor beta chains below all came from one sample that was sequenced in a study of shared clonotypes between healthy human individuals. The assay was immunoSEQ multiplex PCR, and TCRdb's table has in-frame clones only and misses some. The data contain hundreds of thousands of clones, around 95% of them seen just once; the ten biggest clones take up roughly 0.1%. Naive CD8 isolation took CD45RO-negative cells positively selected for CCR7 and excluded terminally differentiated effector memory CD45RA+ cells. Sequencing used naive CD8+ T cells sorted from blood. The receptors derive from a woman in her 30s in good health.

This clone turned up a few times. This chain links TRBV6-1 with TRBJ2-2; D ambiguous. The CDR3 contains 13 residues. Trimming stripped 3 bases from V and 2 bases from J, with 4 bases between. Germline V gene lookup returns CDR1 MNHNS and CDR2 SASEGT. The CDR3 loop reads CASSDGNTGELFF. In DNA, the CDR3 is TGTGCCAGCAGTGATGGTAACACCGGGGAGCTGTTTTTT.

The chain carries TRBV7-9 and TRBJ1-2; weak D call: TRBD1 (6 bases). The V gene's germline CDR1 is SEHNR and CDR2 FQNEAQ (reference sequence). With 4 bases removed from V and 5 bases from J, the gap between germline ends came to 8 bases. The CDR3 contains 12 residues. CDR3 DNA: TGTGCCAGCAGCTCGGACAGATATGGCTACACCTTC. Encoded protein: CASSSDRYGYTF.

The V and J genes are TRBV28 and TRBJ2-3, with a tentative D call TRBD2 (5 bases). Trimming removed 6 bases at V and 2 bases at J, with 12 bases between. Looked up from germline, CDR1 is MDHEN and CDR2 is SYDVKM. There are 14 residues in the CDR3. CDR3 sequence reads: CASRTTGFTDTQYF. The CDR3 DNA reads as TGTGCCAGCAGGACTACGGGGTTCACAGATACGCAGTATTTT.

The V gene is TRBV27, the J gene TRBJ2-7, with D possibly being TRBD1 or TRBD2 (5 bases each). Trimming shortened V by 0 bases and J by 4 bases, and 10 bases separated the two germline ends. CDR1 is MNHEY and CDR2 is SMNVEV in the germline V gene (reference sequence). CDR3 length: 14 amino acids. CDR3 DNA sequence: TGTGCCAGCAGTTTATCGGGACCTGGATACGAGCAGTACTTC. Encoded protein: CASSLSGPGYEQYF.

This rearrangement joins TRBV19 to TRBJ2-7; tentatively, D is TRBD2 (5 bases). V was clipped by 3 bases and J by 7 bases, with 16 bases between them. The CDR3 length is 14 residues. Germline V gene sequence: CDR1 LNHDA, CDR2 SQIVND (reference sequence). For the CDR3, the DNA is TGTGCCAGTAGTATGGACTTAGAGGGAGAGGAGCAGTACTTC. This sequence encodes CASSMDLEGEEQYF.

The gene calls are TRBV7-9 and TRBJ1-1, with D possibly matching TRBD1 (6 bases). Germline values: CDR1 SEHNR, CDR2 FQNEAQ (reference sequence). V lost 7 bases and J 0 bases, leaving 18 bases between the germline ends. The CDR3 is 16 residues long. CDR3 amino acids: CASNLQGPHLNTEAFF. As DNA, the CDR3 is TGTGCCAGCAACCTACAGGGTCCCCATCTGAACACTGAAGCTTTCTTT.

The genes are TRBV7-8 and TRBJ1-4; no definite D call. The V gene lost 6 bases and the J gene lost 3 bases, with 8 bases spanning the gap. CDR1 is SGHVS, CDR2 FQNEAQ, per germline. The CDR3 contains 13 residues. As DNA, the CDR3 is TGTGCCAGCAGGCAGGATCCTAATGAAAAACTGTTTTTT. It codes for CASRQDPNEKLFF. The full variable domain, in which reference TRBV7-8 and TRBJ1-4 provide the parts outside the CDR3, is GAGVSQSPRYKVAKRGQDVALRCDPISGHVSLFWYQQALGQGPEFLTYFQNEAQLDKSGLPSDRFFAERPEGSVSTLKIQRTQQEDSAVYLCASRQDPNEKLFFGSGTQLSVL.

This chain connects TRBV6-1 to TRBJ1-2; 10 nucleotides agree with TRBD1. The CDR3 sequence is 15 residues long. V shed 2 bases and J 4 bases; nucleotides not matched to a gene: 4. Per the germline V gene, CDR1 is MNHNS and CDR2 is SASEGT. CDR3 nucleotides: TGTGCCAGCAGTGAATCCGGGACAGGGGTCTATGGCTACACCTTC. This codes for CASSESGTGVYGYTF.

Comments on this clone: Other DNA sequences from this sample encode an identical CDR3 as well. The chain is built from TRBV4-1 and TRBJ2-7; D not certain. The germline V gene encodes CDR1 MGHRA and CDR2 YSYEKL. Between the trimmed V and J ends, which lost 1 base and 2 bases, there was a span of 9 bases. The CDR3 spans 14 residues. In DNA, the CDR3 is TGCGCCAGCAGCCAAGTTCGTGGTACCTACGAGCAGTACTTC. Translation gives CASSQVRGTYEQYF.

The chain couples TRBV10-2 to TRBJ2-3; TRBD2 aligns across 8 bases. V shed 6 bases and J 6 bases; nucleotides not matched to a gene: 5. The CDR3 is 13 residues long. Germline loops: CDR1 WSHSY, CDR2 SAAADI. CDR3 sequence reads: CASSGLATDTQYF. In DNA form, the CDR3 reads TGCGCCAGCAGCGGACTAGCCACGGATACGCAGTATTTT.

This chain's CDR3 is CAWSYAYEQYF. CDR3 coding DNA: TGTGCCTGGAGTTACGCCTACGAGCAGTACTTC. This rearrangement joins TRBV30 to TRBJ2-7; D uncertain. Trimming pared 2 bases from V and 2 bases from J, leaving 4 bases between. The CDR3 consists of 11 residues. Looked up from germline, CDR1 is GTSNPN and CDR2 is SVGIG (reference sequence).

The chain recombines TRBV27 with TRBJ1-2, with D tentatively TRBD1 (5 bases). V was cut by 5 bases and J by 8 bases, with 9 bases left in between. Germline values: CDR1 MNHEY, CDR2 SMNVEV (reference sequence). The CDR3 loop spans 11 amino acids. CDR3: CASSAGLGYTF. CDR3 sequence (DNA): TGTGCCAGCAGTGCAGGGTTAGGCTACACCTTC.

DNA for the CDR3: TGTGCCAGTAGTATGGTCGGGACAGCCATTGGAAACACCATATATTTT. Amino acids: CASSMVGTAIGNTIYF. The chain joins TRBV19 to TRBJ1-3; TRBD1 agrees at 7 bases. The CDR3 loop spans 16 amino acids. CDR1 is LNHDA and CDR2 is SQIVND in the germline V gene (reference sequence). V trimming: 3 bases; J trimming: 3 bases; junction bases outside the gene matches: 8.

CDR3 coding DNA: TGCGCCAGCAGCCAAGATCTGGGACAGGGCTACGAGCAGTACTTC. Protein product: CASSQDLGQGYEQYF. This chain connects TRBV4-1 to TRBJ2-7; TRBD1 aligns across 9 bases. CDR1 and CDR2 from the germline V gene are MGHRA and YSYEKL. CDR3 length equals 15 residues. Losses at the gene ends were 0 bases for V and 3 bases for J; bases not matched to a gene: 3.

Regarding this clone: Within the sample, other DNA sequences also encode this same CDR3. This chain joins TRBV9 and TRBJ2-2, with D perhaps given as TRBD1 or TRBD2 (6 bases each). The CDR3 has 14 amino acids. V lost 2 bases, J lost 2 bases, and 7 bases lay in between. The germline V gene has CDR1 SGDLS and CDR2 YYNGEE. CDR3 sequence: CASSVGGNTGELFF. The CDR3 bases are TGTGCCAGCAGCGTCGGGGGCAACACCGGGGAGCTGTTTTTT.

The chain links TRBV2 to TRBJ1-2; possible D gene TRBD1, 6 bases. V lost 1 base and J lost 0, with 12 bases in between. Germline V gene lookup returns CDR1 SNHLY and CDR2 FYNNEI. The CDR3 loop spans 16 amino acids. The CDR3 protein is CASSEGRGYTNYGYTF. CDR3 nucleotides: TGTGCCAGCAGTGAAGGCAGGGGCTATACTAACTATGGCTACACCTTC.

The chain joins TRBV10-3 to TRBJ2-7; D is uncertain. From germline, CDR1 is ENHRY and CDR2 SYGVKD. This CDR3 has 13 amino acids. Trimming pared 2 bases from V and 1 base from J, leaving 6 bases between. The CDR3 sequence is CAISETPSYEQYF. The CDR3, as DNA: TGTGCCATCAGTGAGACACCTTCCTACGAGCAGTACTTC.

The chain links TRBV9 to TRBJ2-7; D uncertain. Germline lookup yields CDR1 SGDLS and CDR2 YYNGEE. The CDR3 is 15 amino acids. V lost 0 bases and J 0 bases, leaving 10 bases between the germline ends. CDR3 bases: TGTGCCAGCAGCGTAGGACCCCTTAGCTCCTACGAGCAGTACTTC. Translated: CASSVGPLSSYEQYF.

The gene calls are TRBV14 and TRBJ1-1, with a weak D call TRBD1 (5 bases). CDR3 length: 15 residues. The V end lost 5 bases, the J end lost 0 bases, and 13 bases lay between the germline ends. From germline, CDR1 is SGHDN and CDR2 FVKESK. CDR3 region: CASSSRDRLNTEAFF. Written as DNA, the CDR3 is TGTGCCAGCAGCTCGAGAGACAGATTGAACACTGAAGCTTTCTTT.

This sequence joins TRBV28 and TRBJ2-5; TRBD2 matches at 8 bases. The CDR3 runs 14 residues. V lost 7 bases to trimming and J lost 5 bases; unmatched junction nucleotides: 9. The germline gives CDR1 MDHEN, CDR2 SYDVKM. CDR3: CASTPSGGGETQYF. The CDR3 DNA reads as TGTGCCAGCACCCCTTCGGGGGGGGGCGAGACCCAGTACTTC.

The chain combines TRBV2 with TRBJ2-1, with D possibly being TRBD1 (5 bases). The CDR3 totals 13 residues. Trimming left V 7 bases short and J 3 bases short, with 10 bases between. Germline V gives CDR1 SNHLY, CDR2 FYNNEI. The CDR3 loop reads CASKGQSYNEQFF. CDR3 in DNA: TGTGCCAGCAAGGGGCAGAGCTACAATGAGCAGTTCTTC.

The chain is built from TRBV4-1 and TRBJ1-1; D is unresolved. The CDR3 has 14 amino acids. The V end was cut by 3 bases, the J end by 1 base, with 9 bases between. From germline, CDR1 is MGHRA and CDR2 YSYEKL. The CDR3 sequence is CASSHPNQNTEAFF. Written as DNA, the CDR3 is TGCGCCAGCAGCCATCCAAACCAGAACACTGAAGCTTTCTTT.

The rearrangement uses TRBV2 and TRBJ1-5; TRBD1 is a possible D gene (6 bases). Germline CDR1 SNHLY, CDR2 FYNNEI. The germline V and J ends were trimmed by 1 base and 3 bases, with 13 bases remaining between them. The CDR3 covers 16 residues. The CDR3 bases are TGTGCCAGCAGTGAAGTGCGGGGGGCGTTCAATCAGCCCCAGCATTTT. Its protein is CASSEVRGAFNQPQHF.

This chain links TRBV19 with TRBJ2-3, with 11 positions matching TRBD2. The CDR3 is 17 amino acids. Germline trimming cut 7 bases from V and 4 bases from J; bases unmatched to any gene: 13. Germline V gives CDR1 LNHDA, CDR2 SQIVND (reference sequence). CDR3 sequence (DNA): TGTGCCAGTAAATCCAGTCCCGGGACTAGCGGCGCAGATACGCAGTATTTT. It codes for CASKSSPGTSGADTQYF.

The chain carries TRBV7-6 and TRBJ2-5; D is unresolved. Per germline, CDR1 SGHVS and CDR2 FNYEAQ. V gave up 4 bases and J gave up 7 bases, with 16 bases separating them. The CDR3 covers 14 residues. In nucleotides, the CDR3 is TGTGCCAGCAGCTCGGAGATGGGTGGCGTGACCCAGTACTTC. This sequence encodes CASSSEMGGVTQYF.